A selection of T cell receptor beta chains follows, all from one sample in a study of T cell responses to AZD1222 COVID-19 vaccine. This table comes from immunoSEQ multiplex PCR, and its TCRdb copy is limited to in-frame clones, with some not included. The table includes approximately 100,000 clones, around 94% detected once. The sequencing used peripheral blood, collected on day 0 of AZD1222 vaccination. The receptors come from an adult in good health. Both conserved end residues are part of each CDR3. The D gene is left open where the match is weak. Clone size is given for some rows only: seen once, a few or many times, or a class if the clone is expanded.

clone size	D gene	V gene	J gene	CDR3 DNA	CDR3 protein
once	TRBD2	TRBV6-5	TRBJ2-5	TGTGCCAGCAGGCCCAGACTAGCGGGGAAAGAGACCCAGTACTTC	CASRPRLAGKETQYF
-	TRBD1	TRBV4-3	TRBJ1-1	TGCGCCAGCAGCCATGCAGGGGGCCGGAACACTGAAGCTTTCTTT	CASSHAGGRNTEAFF
-	TRBD1	TRBV12-5	TRBJ2-3	TGTGCTAGTGGGCGGACAGGGTCAGATACGCAGTATTTT	CASGRTGSDTQYF
-	TRBD1	TRBV5-6	TRBJ2-1	TGTGCCAGCAGCTCAAACAGGGGCGCCCCTTACAATGAGCAGTTCTTC	CASSSNRGAPYNEQFF
-	TRBD2	TRBV3-1/TRBV3-2	TRBJ2-7	TGTGCCAGCAGCCTAGGGGCGGGAGGACGGAACGAGCAGTACTTC	CASSLGAGGRNEQYF
-	TRBD2	TRBV3-1/TRBV3-2	TRBJ2-1	TGTGCCAGCAGCCACCTAGCGGGAAATGAGCAGTTCTTC	CASSHLAGNEQFF
-	-	TRBV6-5	TRBJ2-1	TGTGCCAGCAGTTACTTCGTGGAGGGGTCCTACAATGAGCAGTTCTTC	CASSYFVEGSYNEQFF
-	-	TRBV3-1/TRBV3-2	TRBJ2-7	TGTGCCAGCAGCCGGTACCCTACAGGGAGCGGCTCCTACGAGCAGTACTTC	CASSRYPTGSGSYEQYF
once	TRBD1	TRBV5-6	TRBJ1-6	TGTGCCAGCAGCCGGGACAGGGGATTAAACTATAATTCACCCCTCCACTTT	CASSRDRGLNYNSPLHF
-	-	TRBV9	TRBJ1-2	TGTGCCAGCAGCCCCGAGGACGCTATATATGGCTACACCTTC	CASSPEDAIYGYTF
-	-	TRBV19	TRBJ1-3	TGTGCCAGTAGAGCCGGGTCGAGCTCTGGAAACACCATATATTTT	CASRAGSSSGNTIYF
-	-	TRBV7-8	TRBJ2-2	TGTGCCAGCAGCTTATCGGCGGGGCGCCGCACCGGGGAGCTGTTTTTT	CASSLSAGRRTGELFF
-	-	TRBV27	TRBJ1-2	TGTGCCAGCAGTCCCCGACGCGCAGGCAACTATGGCTACACCTTC	CASSPRRAGNYGYTF
-	-	TRBV7-9	TRBJ2-7	TGTGCCAGCAGTGTTGACGCGGGACTGCACGAGCAGTACTTC	CASSVDAGLHEQYF
-	-	TRBV3-1/TRBV3-2	TRBJ1-1	TGTGCCAGCAGCCAGGTCAGGGGCACTGAAGCTTTCTTT	CASSQVRGTEAFF
-	TRBD2	TRBV28	TRBJ2-7	TGTGCCAGCAGCTCCGGGAGGATGAACGAGCAGTACTTC	CASSSGRMNEQYF
-	-	TRBV11-3	TRBJ2-3	TGTGCCAGCAGCTTAGGCCCGGGGTGGCTCCAGAACACAGATACGCAGTATTTT	CASSLGPGWLQNTDTQYF
-	TRBD1	TRBV11-3	TRBJ1-1	TGTGCCAGCAGCTTAAATTCCGCAAGGACAGGGATAAAGCTGGGCACTGAAGCTTTCTTT	CASSLNSARTGIKLGTEAFF
-	-	TRBV3-1/TRBV3-2	TRBJ2-7	TGTGCCAGCGCCGGGGCGGCTACCTACGAGCAGTACTTC	CASAGAATYEQYF